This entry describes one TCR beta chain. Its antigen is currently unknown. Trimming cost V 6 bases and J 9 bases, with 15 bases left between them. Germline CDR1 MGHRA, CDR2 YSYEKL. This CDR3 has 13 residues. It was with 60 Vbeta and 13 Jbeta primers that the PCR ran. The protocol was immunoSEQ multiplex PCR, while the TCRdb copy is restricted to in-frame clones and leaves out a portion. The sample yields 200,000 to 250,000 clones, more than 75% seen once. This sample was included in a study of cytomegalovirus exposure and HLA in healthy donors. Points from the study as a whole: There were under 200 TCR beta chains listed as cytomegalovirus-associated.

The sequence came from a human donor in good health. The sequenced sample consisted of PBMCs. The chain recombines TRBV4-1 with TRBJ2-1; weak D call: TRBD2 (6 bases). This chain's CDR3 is CASRRDWGTEQFF. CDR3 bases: TGCGCCAGCAGACGGGACTGGGGCACTGAGCAGTTCTTC.